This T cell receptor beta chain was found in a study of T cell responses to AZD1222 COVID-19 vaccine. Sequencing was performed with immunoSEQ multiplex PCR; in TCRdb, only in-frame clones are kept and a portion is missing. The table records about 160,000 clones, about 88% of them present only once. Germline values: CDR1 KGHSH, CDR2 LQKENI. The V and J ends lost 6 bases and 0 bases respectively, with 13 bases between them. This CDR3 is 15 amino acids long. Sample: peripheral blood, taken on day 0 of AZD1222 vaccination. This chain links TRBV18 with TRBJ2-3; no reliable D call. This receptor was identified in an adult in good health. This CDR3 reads CASSPMSSSTDTQYF. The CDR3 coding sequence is TGTGCCAGCTCCCCGATGTCCTCAAGCACAGATACGCAGTATTTT.